A selection of T cell receptor beta chains follows, all from one sample in a study of blood T cell repertoires in COVID-19. Data came from immunoSEQ multiplex PCR; TCRdb stores just in-frame clones and leaves some out. The repertoire holds a few hundred thousand clones, with roughly 84% as singletons. Sequences were obtained from peripheral blood. The receptors originated from a woman in her thirties who had recovered from COVID-19. The CDR3 runs from the conserved cysteine through the conserved F or W. D genes are given only for firm matches. A row's size may be missing; if present it is once, few, many or a size class.

j_call,clone_size,v_call,d_call,cdr3_nt,cdr3_aa
TRBJ1-6,few,TRBV30,.,TGTGCCTGGAGTGTACAACCTTACTCACCCCTCCACTTT,CAWSVQPYSPLHF
TRBJ2-1,.,TRBV4-1,TRBD1,TGCGCCAGCAGCCAAGATGGAACAGGGGGTAACAATGAGCAGTTCTTC,CASSQDGTGGNNEQFF
TRBJ2-1,.,TRBV6-5,.,TGTGCCAGCAGTTACTCCGATGAGCAGTTCTTC,CASSYSDEQFF
TRBJ1-1,.,TRBV7-8,.,TGTGCCAGCACGGGGAGGGTGGGAACTGAAGCTTTCTTT,CASTGRVGTEAFF
TRBJ2-4,.,TRBV12-3/TRBV12-4,.,TGTGCCAGCAGTCTAACGGGGACGGGGGATAAGTACTTC,CASSLTGTGDKYF
TRBJ1-4,.,TRBV28,.,TGTGCCAGCAGTTTAGACCCTCGGGGGGAAATTAATGAAAAACTGTTTTTT,CASSLDPRGEINEKLFF
TRBJ2-7,.,TRBV7-2,TRBD2,TGTGCCAGCAGCCCAGGAGGTAGCGGGAGTCCCTACGAGCAGTACTTC,CASSPGGSGSPYEQYF
TRBJ1-1,.,TRBV5-1,.,TGCGCCAGCAGCTTGACCCAAGCTAACACTGAAGCTTTCTTT,CASSLTQANTEAFF
TRBJ1-5,.,TRBV24-1,.,TGTGCCACCAGTGGGGACTACGATCAGCCCCAGCATTTT,CATSGDYDQPQHF
TRBJ1-1,.,TRBV18,TRBD1,TGTGCCAGCTCACCTGACAGGGTGAACACTGAAGCTTTCTTT,CASSPDRVNTEAFF
TRBJ2-7,.,TRBV28,TRBD2,TGTGCCAGCAGTTTAGCAGCGGGAGGGTCCTACGAGCAGTACTTC,CASSLAAGGSYEQYF
TRBJ1-2,.,TRBV5-1,TRBD1,TGCGCCAGCAGCCCGGGGGACAGAAACTATGGCTACACCTTC,CASSPGDRNYGYTF
TRBJ1-5,.,TRBV29-1,TRBD1,TGCAGCGTGGCCGGGACAGATTTCAGCCAGCCCCAGCATTTT,CSVAGTDFSQPQHF
TRBJ1-4,.,TRBV7-6,.,TGTGCCAGCAGTCCGGAGGGGAAAGAAAAACTGTTTTTT,CASSPEGKEKLFF
TRBJ1-2,once,TRBV6-5,.,TGTGCCACGAGCTTCGAGGGCTACACCTTC,CATSFEGYTF
TRBJ1-5,.,TRBV29-1,.,TGCAGCGTCGCTACAGGTCCCAATCAGCCCCAGCATTTT,CSVATGPNQPQHF
TRBJ2-5,.,TRBV19,TRBD2,TGTGCCAGTAGGCCCGGGGGGGTCCCAGAGACCCAGTACTTC,CASRPGGVPETQYF
TRBJ1-1,.,TRBV15,.,TGTGCCACCAGCACCACCCGACAGGTGAACACTGAAGCTTTCTTT,CATSTTRQVNTEAFF
TRBJ2-2,.,TRBV28,.,TGTGCCAGCAATTTGGACAGCCCCGCCGGGGAGCTGTTTTTT,CASNLDSPAGELFF
TRBJ2-7,.,TRBV6-6,TRBD2,TGTGCCAGCAGTATGGCGGCGGGAGCCGAGCAGTACTTC,CASSMAAGAEQYF
TRBJ1-1,few,TRBV7-2,TRBD1,TGTGCCAGCAGCTTACCGGGACAGGGGGGAGCTTTCTTT,CASSLPGQGGAFF
TRBJ2-1,.,TRBV28,.,TGTGCCAGCAGCCCGCCGGGTTACAATGAGCAGTTCTTC,CASSPPGYNEQFF
TRBJ2-5,.,TRBV30,TRBD2,TGTGCCTGGAGTGTGGGACTAGCCGAGGAAGAGACCCAGTACTTC,CAWSVGLAEEETQYF
TRBJ1-6,once,TRBV6-5,TRBD1,TGTGCCAGCAGTTACGGACAGGGGCGATCACCCCTCCACTTT,CASSYGQGRSPLHF
TRBJ1-2,few,TRBV19,.,TGTGCCAGTAGTATAGATCCGATCAGGGCACTTTCGAGTGGCTACACCTTC,CASSIDPIRALSSGYTF
TRBJ2-7,.,TRBV2,.,TGTGCCAGCAGAACAGCGGCGATCACAGGGCCCCTTTCCTACGAGCAGTACTTC,CASRTAAITGPLSYEQYF
TRBJ2-2,.,TRBV5-1,TRBD1,TGCGCCAGCAGCTTGGTGCAGGGGGACACCGGGGAGCTGTTTTTT,CASSLVQGDTGELFF
TRBJ2-3,few,TRBV19,.,TGTGCCAGTAGTTTACAGGGCCGCACAGATACGCAGTATTTT,CASSLQGRTDTQYF
TRBJ2-5,.,TRBV7-2,TRBD2,TGTGCCAGCAGCCCAGGGAGGGTAGAGACCCAGTACTTC,CASSPGRVETQYF
TRBJ2-5,.,TRBV27,.,TGTGCCAGCAGTCCGAACTACGACAGGACGGGGAAGACCCAGTACTTC,CASSPNYDRTGKTQYF
TRBJ2-1,.,TRBV2,TRBD2,TGTGCCAGCAGTGAAGCGAGGCGGGAGAGCTCCTACAATGAGCAGTTCTTC,CASSEARRESSYNEQFF
TRBJ1-2,.,TRBV7-9,.,TGTGCCAGCAGCTTATCCGGGGGTAACTATGGCTACACCTTC,CASSLSGGNYGYTF
TRBJ2-7,.,TRBV28,TRBD1,TGTGCCAGCAGTCTGCGACCGGGACAGGGCTCTACAAAGCAGTACTTC,CASSLRPGQGSTKQYF
TRBJ1-6,.,TRBV28,.,TGTGCCGCTTATCTCCCGGGGGGACCCCTCCACTTT,CAAYLPGGPLHF
TRBJ2-7,few,TRBV6-6,TRBD2,TGTGCCAGCAGTTCCACTAGCGGGGCGAGCTCCTACGAGCAGTACTTC,CASSSTSGASSYEQYF
TRBJ2-7,.,TRBV6-5,.,TGTGCCAGCAGTTACAGCGCCTCCTACGAGCAGTACTTC,CASSYSASYEQYF
TRBJ2-5,.,TRBV19,TRBD2,TGTGCCAGTAGTATTATGGCGGGAGGGAGCGAGACCCAGTACTTC,CASSIMAGGSETQYF
TRBJ1-6,.,TRBV29-1,TRBD1,TGCAGCGTGGTACTTAGCCGGGACAGGGCGACTAATTCACCCCTCCACTTT,CSVVLSRDRATNSPLHF
TRBJ1-1,few,TRBV6-5,.,TGTGCCAGCAGTTGGTCTCCGAGGAACACTGAAGCTTTCTTT,CASSWSPRNTEAFF
TRBJ1-5,.,TRBV6-5,TRBD1,TGTGCCAGCAGCCTGGGACAGGAGGATCAGCCCCAGCATTTT,CASSLGQEDQPQHF
TRBJ2-7,.,TRBV6-5,TRBD1,TGTGCCAGCAGTACAGGACAGGGCCGCTACGAGCAGTACTTC,CASSTGQGRYEQYF
TRBJ2-1,.,TRBV5-1,TRBD2,TGCGCCAGCAGCTTGGCCCCGGGAGGGCCGAACAATGAGCAGTTCTTC,CASSLAPGGPNNEQFF
TRBJ1-3,.,TRBV15,TRBD1,TGTGCCACCAGCAGAGGAACAGGGGAAGTCTCTGGAAACACCATATATTTT,CATSRGTGEVSGNTIYF
TRBJ2-7,.,TRBV7-9,.,TGTGCCAGCAGCCCGACAGGTGCCTACGAGCAGTACTTC,CASSPTGAYEQYF